A single sample gave rise to the 18 T cell receptor beta chains below, sequenced in a study of CD8+ T cells in alopecia areata. Reverse transcription of extracted RNA yielded cDNA, which provided the sequencing template. Assay: immunoSEQ multiplex PCR; the TCRdb copy retains only in-frame clones and omits some. The profile shows about 200,000 clones, around 62% of them singletons. The source material was CD4+ T cells sorted from blood, sampled at week 0. The receptors were sampled from a human donor with alopecia areata.

The table lists this clone with a count of one. Sequence at one end of the junction differs from germline and may be a read error. The V call is TRBV7-7, the J call TRBJ2-5; possibly TRBD1 for D (5 bases). The CDR3 consists of 14 residues. Germline loops: CDR1 SSHAT, CDR2 FNYEAQ (reference sequence). The CDR3 loop reads CASSLAGRAETQYF. CDR3 DNA: TGTGCTAGCAGCTTAGCAGGCAGGGCCGAGACCCAGTACTTC.

The chain combines TRBV5-1 with TRBJ2-7, with a possible D match to TRBD1 (5 bases). V was clipped by 4 bases and J by 4 bases, with 18 bases between them. Per germline, CDR1 SGHRS and CDR2 YFSETQ. There are 15 residues in the CDR3. DNA of the CDR3: TGCGCCAGCAGCATGGACACAGCTAACGGGTACGAGCAGTACTTC. Amino acids: CASSMDTANGYEQYF.

The V and J genes are TRBV30 and TRBJ1-4; possibly TRBD1 for D (5 bases). The CDR3 runs 15 residues. Germline CDR1 is GTSNPN and CDR2 is SVGIG (reference sequence). V lost 5 bases to trimming and J lost 8 bases, with 21 bases between them. The DNA for the CDR3 is TGTGCCTGGGGCGCCTCCGGGACCCTTGGGGAAAAACTGTTTTTT. Residues: CAWGASGTLGEKLFF.

The V and J genes are TRBV5-6 and TRBJ2-7, with TRBD1 matching 7 bases. Losses at the gene ends were 1 base for V and 3 bases for J; bases not matched to a gene: 7. Per the germline V gene, CDR1 is SGHDT and CDR2 is YYEEEE. The CDR3 consists of 15 residues. The CDR3 nucleotides read TGTGCCAGCAGCTTGATGACAGGGACGAGCTACGAGCAGTACTTC. It is translated as CASSLMTGTSYEQYF.

The CDR3 loop is CAWSVLGRATEAFF. CDR3 DNA: TGTGCCTGGAGTGTGCTGGGGAGGGCCACTGAAGCTTTCTTT. The rearrangement links TRBV30 to TRBJ1-1; no reliable D call. The CDR3 consists of 14 residues. Germline loops: CDR1 GTSNPN, CDR2 SVGIG (reference sequence). V lost 0 bases and J 4 bases, leaving 12 bases between the germline ends. Filled out from reference TRBV30 and TRBJ1-1, the complete variable domain reads SQTIHQWPATLVQPVGSPLSLECTVEGTSNPNLYWYRQAAGRGLQLLFYSVGIGQISSEVPQNLSASRPQDRQFILSSKKLLLSDSGFYLCAWSVLGRATEAFFGQGTRLTVV.

The CDR3 DNA reads as TGCGCCAGCAGCTTGGGGGCCACCAGTCCAAGCTCCTACGAGCAGTACTTC. Its protein product is CASSLGATSPSSYEQYF. The chain carries TRBV5-1 and TRBJ2-7; D not certain. Trimming pared 0 bases from V and 0 bases from J, leaving 16 bases between. CDR3 length: 17 residues. Germline V gene sequence: CDR1 SGHRS, CDR2 YFSETQ.

CDR3 in amino acids: CATSRGDRQFIYGYTF. The CDR3, as DNA: TGTGCCACCAGCAGAGGGGACCGACAGTTCATCTATGGCTACACCTTC. The chain uses TRBV15 and TRBJ1-2; D might be TRBD1 (5 bases). The germline CDR1 and CDR2 sequences are LNHNV and YYDKDF (reference sequence). Trimming stripped 1 base from V and 4 bases from J, with 16 bases between. This CDR3 region has 16 residues.

The chain recombines TRBV7-6 with TRBJ2-5, with 9 bases matching TRBD1. In germline, CDR1 is SGHVS, CDR2 FNYEAQ. This CDR3 spans 15 amino acids. J lost 2 bases, V lost 1 base, and 2 bases had no gene match. CDR3 region: CASSLVDRGQETQYF. The DNA of the CDR3 is TGTGCCAGCAGCTTAGTTGACAGGGGGCAAGAGACCCAGTACTTC. Drawing the rest from reference TRBV7-6 and TRBJ2-5, the complete variable domain is GAGVSQSPRYKVTKRGQDVALRCDPISGHVSLYWYRQALGQGPEFLTYFNYEAQQDKSGLPNDRFSAERPEGSISTLTIQRTEQRDSAMYRCASSLVDRGQETQYFGPGTRLLVL.

Comment on this clone: At the DNA level, this CDR3 is encoded by other sequences in the same sample as well. This chain connects TRBV20-1 to TRBJ2-3, with D unclear. The CDR3 is 11 residues long. The germline V gene has CDR1 DFQATT and CDR2 SNEGSKA (reference sequence). V shed 0 bases and J shed 4 bases, with 2 bases lying between them. CDR3: CSAREADTQYF. CDR3 DNA: TGCAGTGCTAGAGAGGCAGATACGCAGTATTTT.

The V and J genes are TRBV6-1 and TRBJ1-1, with a tentative D call TRBD1 (6 bases). Between the trimmed V and J ends, which lost 0 bases and 2 bases, there was a span of 16 bases. Germline lookup yields CDR1 MNHNS and CDR2 SASEGT. CDR3 length: 17 amino acids. In DNA, the CDR3 is TGTGCCAGCAGTGAAGCGGGGGCCGCCACATTTAACACTGAAGCTTTCTTT. As protein: CASSEAGAATFNTEAFF.

This chain links TRBV9 with TRBJ1-1; a weak D match, TRBD1 (5 bases). This CDR3 has 15 amino acids. Germline CDR1 and CDR2: SGDLS and YYNGEE. Trimming took 0 bases from V and 0 from J, leaving 9 bases between them. As DNA, the CDR3 is TGTGCCAGCAGCGTAGCGGCAGGGATGAACACTGAAGCTTTCTTT. Its translation is CASSVAAGMNTEAFF.

CDR3 region: CASSPDGQGADTQYF. DNA of the CDR3: TGCGCCAGCAGCCCCGACGGACAGGGTGCAGATACGCAGTATTTT. This chain uses TRBV5-1 with TRBJ2-3; 8 nucleotides agree with TRBD1. Germline V gives CDR1 SGHRS, CDR2 YFSETQ. Trimming cost V 4 bases and J 4 bases; bases outside gene matches: 8. The CDR3 sequence is 15 residues long.

The V gene is TRBV4-1, the J gene TRBJ2-1; D gene unclear. Germline CDR1 MGHRA, CDR2 YSYEKL. V was trimmed by 0 bases and J by 4 bases, leaving 7 bases between them. The CDR3 spans 14 residues. DNA for the CDR3: TGCGCCAGCAGCCAAGATGGACGTTACAATGAGCAGTTCTTC. Translating it yields CASSQDGRYNEQFF.

The J gene is TRBJ2-1, the V gene TRBV11-2, with 9 bases matching TRBD2. CDR3 length equals 17 residues. With 1 base clipped from V and 7 bases from J, the junction kept 11 bases outside the gene matches. Germline loops: CDR1 SGHAT, CDR2 FQNNGV. CDR3 sequence reads: CASSLGLRGRAVNEQFF. The DNA of the CDR3 is TGTGCCAGCAGCTTAGGCCTTCGCGGGAGGGCCGTGAATGAGCAGTTCTTC. The full variable domain, completed using reference TRBV11-2 and TRBJ2-1, is EAGVAQSPRYKIIEKRQSVAFWCNPISGHATLYWYQQILGQGPKLLIQFQNNGVVDDSQLPKDRFSAERLKGVDSTLKIQPAKLEDSAVYLCASSLGLRGRAVNEQFFGPGTRLTVL.

The chain combines TRBV4-1 with TRBJ1-4; D unresolved. Trimming left V 4 bases short and J 2 bases short, with 11 bases between. The length of the CDR3 is 15 residues. Germline V gives CDR1 MGHRA, CDR2 YSYEKL. CDR3 bases: TGCGCCAGCAGCCCTAGGGTAGCGACTAATGAAAAACTGTTTTTT. Its translation is CASSPRVATNEKLFF.

This clone occurred a few times. The rearrangement links TRBV29-1 to TRBJ2-3; no definite D call. V was trimmed by 4 bases and J by 6 bases, leaving 8 bases between them. CDR1 is SQVTM and CDR2 is ANQGSEA in the germline V gene. This CDR3 is 11 amino acids long. This CDR3 is CSVGREDTQYF. CDR3 nucleotide sequence: TGCAGCGTTGGGCGCGAGGATACGCAGTATTTT.

This clone was seen a handful of times. V usage is TRBV5-1 and J usage is TRBJ1-2; no clear D. Germline V gene lookup returns CDR1 SGHRS and CDR2 YFSETQ. V was cut by 0 bases and J by 2 bases, with 8 bases left in between. The CDR3 runs 14 residues. CDR3 coding DNA: TGCGCCAGCAGCTTGGGCGTCGGGAACTATGGCTACACCTTC. Protein sequence: CASSLGVGNYGYTF.

The CDR3 DNA reads TGTGCCAGCAGCCAAGGACAGGCTGGAAACACCATATATTTT. Translated, it gives CASSQGQAGNTIYF. This chain links TRBV4-2 with TRBJ1-3, with D maybe TRBD1 (6 bases). With 1 base removed from V and 2 bases from J, the gap between germline ends came to 6 bases. Germline CDR1 is LGHNA and CDR2 is YNFKEQ. This CDR3 comprises 14 residues.